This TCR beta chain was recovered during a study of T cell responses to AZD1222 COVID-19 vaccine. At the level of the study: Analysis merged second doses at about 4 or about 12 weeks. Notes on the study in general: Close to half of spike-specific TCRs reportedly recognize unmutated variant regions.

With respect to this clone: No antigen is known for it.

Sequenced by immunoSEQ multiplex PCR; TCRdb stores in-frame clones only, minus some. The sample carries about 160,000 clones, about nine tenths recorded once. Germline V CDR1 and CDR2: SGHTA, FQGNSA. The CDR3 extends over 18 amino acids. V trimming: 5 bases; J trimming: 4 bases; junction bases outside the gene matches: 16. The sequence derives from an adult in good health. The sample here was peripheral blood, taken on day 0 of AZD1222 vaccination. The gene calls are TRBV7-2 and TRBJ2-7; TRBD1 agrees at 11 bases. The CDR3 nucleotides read TGTGCCAGCAGCCCACCTATTTCCCCCGGGACAGGGGGATACGAGCAGTACTTC. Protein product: CASSPPISPGTGGYEQYF.